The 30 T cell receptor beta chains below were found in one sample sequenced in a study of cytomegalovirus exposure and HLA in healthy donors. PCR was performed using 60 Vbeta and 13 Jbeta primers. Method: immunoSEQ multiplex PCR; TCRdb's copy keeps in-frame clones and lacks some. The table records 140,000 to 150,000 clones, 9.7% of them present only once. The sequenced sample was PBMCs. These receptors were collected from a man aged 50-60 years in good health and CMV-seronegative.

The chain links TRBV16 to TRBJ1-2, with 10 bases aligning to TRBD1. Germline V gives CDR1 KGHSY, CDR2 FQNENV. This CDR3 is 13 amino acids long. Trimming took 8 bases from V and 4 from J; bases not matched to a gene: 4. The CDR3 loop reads CASGTGVAYGYTF. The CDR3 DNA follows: TGTGCCAGCGGGACAGGGGTGGCCTATGGCTACACCTTC.

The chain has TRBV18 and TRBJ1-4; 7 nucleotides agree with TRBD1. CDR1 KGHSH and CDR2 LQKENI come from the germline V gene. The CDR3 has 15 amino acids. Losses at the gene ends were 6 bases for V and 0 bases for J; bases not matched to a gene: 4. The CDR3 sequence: CASSDQGATNEKLFF. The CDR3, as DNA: TGTGCCAGCTCTGACCAGGGGGCAACTAATGAAAAACTGTTTTTT. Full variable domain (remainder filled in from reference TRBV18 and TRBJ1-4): NAGVMQNPRHLVRRRGQEARLRCSPMKGHSHVYWYRQLPEEGLKFMVYLQKENIIDESGMPKERFSAEFPKEGPSILRIQQVVRGDSAAYFCASSDQGATNEKLFFGSGTQLSVL.

CDR3 nucleotides: TGCAGCGTTGGCGGGGACAGGGTGGGACAGCCCCAGCATTTT. It translates to CSVGGDRVGQPQHF. This sequence joins TRBV29-1 and TRBJ1-5, with 9 nucleotides matching TRBD1. CDR1 is SQVTM, CDR2 ANQGSEA, per germline. The junction had 8 bases not matched to a gene; V was cut back by 4 bases and J by 7 bases. The CDR3 totals 14 residues.

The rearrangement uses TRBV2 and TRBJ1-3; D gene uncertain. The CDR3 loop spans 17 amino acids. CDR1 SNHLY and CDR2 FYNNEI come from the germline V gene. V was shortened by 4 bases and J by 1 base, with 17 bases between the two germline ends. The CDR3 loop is CASSGASEVVSGNTIYF. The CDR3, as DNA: TGTGCCAGCAGTGGAGCGTCGGAGGTTGTATCTGGAAACACCATATATTTT.

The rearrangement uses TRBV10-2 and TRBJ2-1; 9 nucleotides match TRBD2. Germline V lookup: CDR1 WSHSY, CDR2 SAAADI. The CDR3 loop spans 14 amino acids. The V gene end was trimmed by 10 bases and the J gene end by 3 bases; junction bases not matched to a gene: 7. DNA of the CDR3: TGCGCCACCGAGACTAGCGGATTCTACAATGAGCAGTTCTTC. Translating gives CATETSGFYNEQFF.

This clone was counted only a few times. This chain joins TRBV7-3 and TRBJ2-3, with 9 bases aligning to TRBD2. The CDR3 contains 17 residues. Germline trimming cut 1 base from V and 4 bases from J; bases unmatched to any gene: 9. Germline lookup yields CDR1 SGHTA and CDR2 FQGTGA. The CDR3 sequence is CASSLSGSGSPPDTQYF. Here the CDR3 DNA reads TGTGCCAGCAGCTTAAGCGGTAGCGGGAGTCCCCCAGATACGCAGTATTTT.

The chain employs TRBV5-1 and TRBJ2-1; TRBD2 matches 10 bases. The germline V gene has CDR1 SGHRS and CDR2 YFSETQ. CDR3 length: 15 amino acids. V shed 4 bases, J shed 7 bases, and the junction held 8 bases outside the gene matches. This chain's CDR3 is CASSPLAGTENEQFF. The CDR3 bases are TGCGCCAGCAGCCCACTAGCGGGAACCGAGAATGAGCAGTTCTTC.

The CDR3: CASSFRVAGGTGELFF. The CDR3 coding sequence is TGTGCCAGCAGTTTTAGGGTAGCGGGAGGCACCGGGGAGCTGTTTTTT. V and J are TRBV27 and TRBJ2-2, with 10 bases lining up with TRBD2. J was trimmed by 4 bases and V by 3 bases; bases with no gene match: 5. The germline CDR1 and CDR2 sequences are MNHEY and SMNVEV (reference sequence). The CDR3 has 16 residues.

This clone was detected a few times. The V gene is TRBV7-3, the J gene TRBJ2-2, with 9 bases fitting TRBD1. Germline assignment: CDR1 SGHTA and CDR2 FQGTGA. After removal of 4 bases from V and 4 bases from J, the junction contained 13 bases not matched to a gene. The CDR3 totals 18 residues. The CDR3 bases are TGTGCCAGCAGCTACCTAACAGGGGGCGCGAAGATCACCGGGGAGCTGTTTTTT. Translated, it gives CASSYLTGGAKITGELFF. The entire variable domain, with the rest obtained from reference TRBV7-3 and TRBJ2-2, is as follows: GAGVSQTPSNKVTEKGKYVELRCDPISGHTALYWYRQSLGQGPEFLIYFQGTGAADDSGLPNDRFFAVRPEGSVSTLKIQRTERGDSAVYLCASSYLTGGAKITGELFFGEGSRLTVL.

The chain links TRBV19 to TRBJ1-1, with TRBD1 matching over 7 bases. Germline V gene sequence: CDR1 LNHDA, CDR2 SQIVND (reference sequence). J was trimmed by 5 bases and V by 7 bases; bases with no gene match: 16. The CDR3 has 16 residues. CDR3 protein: CASTQTGTGGRTEAFF. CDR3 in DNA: TGTGCCAGTACCCAGACAGGGACCGGGGGACGAACTGAAGCTTTCTTT.

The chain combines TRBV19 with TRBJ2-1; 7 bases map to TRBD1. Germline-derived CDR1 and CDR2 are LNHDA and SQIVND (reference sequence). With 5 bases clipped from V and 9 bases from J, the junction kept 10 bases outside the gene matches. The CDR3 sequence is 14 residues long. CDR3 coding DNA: TGTGCCAGTAGTCATACCCAGACAGGGATTGAGCAGTTCTTC. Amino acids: CASSHTQTGIEQFF. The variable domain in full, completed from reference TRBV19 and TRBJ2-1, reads DGGITQSPKYLFRKEGQNVTLSCEQNLNHDAMYWYRQDPGQGLRLIYYSQIVNDFQKGDIAEGYSVSREKKESFPLTVTSAQKNPTAFYLCASSHTQTGIEQFFGPGTRLTVL.

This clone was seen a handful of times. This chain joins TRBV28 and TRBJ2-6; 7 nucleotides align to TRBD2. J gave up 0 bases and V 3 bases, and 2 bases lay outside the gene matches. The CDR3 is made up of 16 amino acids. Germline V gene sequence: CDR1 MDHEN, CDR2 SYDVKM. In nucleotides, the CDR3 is TGTGCCAGCAGTTTGGGAGGGAGCTCTGGGGCCAACGTCCTGACTTTC. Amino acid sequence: CASSLGGSSGANVLTF. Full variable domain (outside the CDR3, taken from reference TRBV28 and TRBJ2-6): DVKVTQSSRYLVKRTGEKVFLECVQDMDHENMFWYRQDPGLGLRLIYFSYDVKMKEKGDIPEGYSVSREKKERFSLILESASTNQTSMYLCASSLGGSSGANVLTFGAGSRLTVL.

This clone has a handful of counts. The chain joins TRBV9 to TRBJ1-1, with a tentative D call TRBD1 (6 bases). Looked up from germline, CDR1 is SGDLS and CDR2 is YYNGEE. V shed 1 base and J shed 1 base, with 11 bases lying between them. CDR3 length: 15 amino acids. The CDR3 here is CASSVLDSENTEAFF. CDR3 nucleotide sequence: TGTGCCAGCAGCGTATTGGACAGCGAGAACACTGAAGCTTTCTTT.

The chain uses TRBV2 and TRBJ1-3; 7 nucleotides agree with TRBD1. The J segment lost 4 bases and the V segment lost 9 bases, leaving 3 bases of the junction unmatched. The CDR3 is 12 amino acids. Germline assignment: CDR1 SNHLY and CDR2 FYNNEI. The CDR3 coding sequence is TGTGCCAGGGGGGACAGCGGAAACACCATATATTTT. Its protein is CARGDSGNTIYF. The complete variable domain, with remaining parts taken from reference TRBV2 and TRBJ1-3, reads EPEVTQTPSHQVTQMGQEVILRCVPISNHLYFYWYRQILGQKVEFLVSFYNNEISEKSEIFDDQFSVERPDGSNFTLKIRSTKLEDSAMYFCARGDSGNTIYFGEGSWLTVV.

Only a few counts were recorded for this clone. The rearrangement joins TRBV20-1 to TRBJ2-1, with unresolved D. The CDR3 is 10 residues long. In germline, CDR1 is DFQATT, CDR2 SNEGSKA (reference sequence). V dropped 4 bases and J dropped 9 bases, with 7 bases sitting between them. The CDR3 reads CSAMSSEQFF. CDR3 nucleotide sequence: TGCAGTGCTATGTCCAGTGAGCAGTTCTTC.

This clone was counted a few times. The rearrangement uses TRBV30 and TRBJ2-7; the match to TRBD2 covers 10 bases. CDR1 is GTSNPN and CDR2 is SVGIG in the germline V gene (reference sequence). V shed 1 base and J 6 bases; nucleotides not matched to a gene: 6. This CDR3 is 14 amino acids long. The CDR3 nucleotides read TGTGCCTGGAGTGGTCTAGCGGGAGACCTCGAGCAGTACTTC. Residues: CAWSGLAGDLEQYF. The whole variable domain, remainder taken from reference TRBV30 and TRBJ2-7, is SQTIHQWPATLVQPVGSPLSLECTVEGTSNPNLYWYRQAAGRGLQLLFYSVGIGQISSEVPQNLSASRPQDRQFILSSKKLLLSDSGFYLCAWSGLAGDLEQYFGPGTRLTVT.

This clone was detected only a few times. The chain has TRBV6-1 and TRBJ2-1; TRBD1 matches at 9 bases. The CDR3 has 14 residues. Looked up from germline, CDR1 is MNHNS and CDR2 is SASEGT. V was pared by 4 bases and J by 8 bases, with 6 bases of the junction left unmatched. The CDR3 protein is CASSVGQGGDEQFF. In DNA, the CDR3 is TGTGCCAGCAGTGTGGGACAGGGTGGCGATGAGCAGTTCTTC.

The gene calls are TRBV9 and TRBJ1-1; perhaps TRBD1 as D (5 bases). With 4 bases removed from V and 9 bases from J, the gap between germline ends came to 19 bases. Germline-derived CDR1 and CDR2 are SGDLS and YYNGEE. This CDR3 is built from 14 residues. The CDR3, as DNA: TGTGCCAGCAGCCCACAAATCGGCACAGGTAAAGCTTTCTTT. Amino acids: CASSPQIGTGKAFF.

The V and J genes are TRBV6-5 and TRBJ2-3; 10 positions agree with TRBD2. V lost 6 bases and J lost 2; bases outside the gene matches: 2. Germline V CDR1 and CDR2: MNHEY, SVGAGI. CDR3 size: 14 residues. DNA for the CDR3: TGTGCCAGCAGACTAGCGGGATACACAGATACGCAGTATTTT. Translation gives CASRLAGYTDTQYF.

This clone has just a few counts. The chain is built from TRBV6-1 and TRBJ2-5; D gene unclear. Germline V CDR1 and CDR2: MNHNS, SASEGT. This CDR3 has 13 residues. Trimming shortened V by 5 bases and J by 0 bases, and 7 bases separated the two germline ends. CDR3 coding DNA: TGTGCCAGCAGTCCCCAGAACCAAGAGACCCAGTACTTC. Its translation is CASSPQNQETQYF.

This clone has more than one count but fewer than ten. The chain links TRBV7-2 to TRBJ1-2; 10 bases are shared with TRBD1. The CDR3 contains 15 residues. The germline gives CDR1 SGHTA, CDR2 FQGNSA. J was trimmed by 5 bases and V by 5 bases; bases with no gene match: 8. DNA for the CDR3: TGTGCCAGCAGCCCCCGACAGGGGGCGCAGTATGGCTACACCTTC. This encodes CASSPRQGAQYGYTF.

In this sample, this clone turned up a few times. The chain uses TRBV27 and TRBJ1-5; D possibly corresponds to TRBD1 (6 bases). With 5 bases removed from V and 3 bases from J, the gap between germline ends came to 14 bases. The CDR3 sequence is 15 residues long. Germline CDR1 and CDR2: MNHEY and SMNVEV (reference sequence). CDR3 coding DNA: TGTGCCAGCAGTCGCGAGGGGGGGTACAATCAGCCCCAGCATTTT. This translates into CASSREGGYNQPQHF.

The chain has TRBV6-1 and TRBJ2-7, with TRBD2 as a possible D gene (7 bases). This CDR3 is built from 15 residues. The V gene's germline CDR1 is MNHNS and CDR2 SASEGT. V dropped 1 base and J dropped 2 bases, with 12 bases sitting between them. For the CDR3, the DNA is TGTGCCAGCAGTGAAGGTCCGGGGGGCCCCTACGAGCAGTACTTC. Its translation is CASSEGPGGPYEQYF.

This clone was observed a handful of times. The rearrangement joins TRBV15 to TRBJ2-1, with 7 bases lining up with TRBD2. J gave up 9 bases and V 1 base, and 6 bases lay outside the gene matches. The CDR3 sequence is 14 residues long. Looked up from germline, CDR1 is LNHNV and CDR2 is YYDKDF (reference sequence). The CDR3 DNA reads TGTGCCACCAGCAGAGGAGGGACTAAGTTTGAGCAGTTCTTC. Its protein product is CATSRGGTKFEQFF.

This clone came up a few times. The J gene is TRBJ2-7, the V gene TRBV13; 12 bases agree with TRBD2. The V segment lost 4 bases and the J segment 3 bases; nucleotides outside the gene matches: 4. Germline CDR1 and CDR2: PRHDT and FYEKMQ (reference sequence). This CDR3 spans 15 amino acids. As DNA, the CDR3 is TGTGCCAGCAGCTCTCGACTAGCGGGAGACTACGAGCAGTACTTC. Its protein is CASSSRLAGDYEQYF.

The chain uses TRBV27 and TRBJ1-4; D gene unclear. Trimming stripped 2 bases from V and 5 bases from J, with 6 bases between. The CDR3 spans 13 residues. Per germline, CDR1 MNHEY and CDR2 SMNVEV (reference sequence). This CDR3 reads CASSLVINEKLFF. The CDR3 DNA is TGTGCCAGCAGTTTAGTAATAAATGAAAAACTGTTTTTT. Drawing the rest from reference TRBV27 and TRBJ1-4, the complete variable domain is EAQVTQNPRYLITVTGKKLTVTCSQNMNHEYMSWYRQDPGLGLRQIYYSMNVEVTDKGDVPEGYKVSRKEKRNFPLILESPSPNQTSLYFCASSLVINEKLFFGSGTQLSVL.

DNA of the CDR3: TGTGCCAGCAGTGAAGCCCACGGGAGGCGCACAGATACGCAGTATTTT. This gives the protein CASSEAHGRRTDTQYF. The V gene is TRBV6-1, the J gene TRBJ2-3; 7 nucleotides line up with TRBD2. The V segment lost 0 bases and the J segment 1 base; nucleotides outside the gene matches: 4. The CDR3 spans 16 residues. The germline CDR1 and CDR2 sequences are MNHNS and SASEGT.

The CDR3 protein is CASSWARGGLTEAFF. The CDR3 nucleotides read TGTGCCAGCAGCTGGGCCAGGGGAGGGCTCACTGAAGCTTTCTTT. This chain links TRBV5-4 with TRBJ1-1; D might be TRBD1 (6 bases). The CDR3 consists of 15 residues. Looked up from germline, CDR1 is SGHNT and CDR2 is YYREEE (reference sequence). V was cut by 3 bases and J by 4 bases, with 16 bases left in between.

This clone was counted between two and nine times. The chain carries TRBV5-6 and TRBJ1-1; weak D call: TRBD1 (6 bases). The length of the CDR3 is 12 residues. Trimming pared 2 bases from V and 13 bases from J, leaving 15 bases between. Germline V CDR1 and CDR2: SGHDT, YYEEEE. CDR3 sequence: CASSFSTGGLFF. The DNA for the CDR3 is TGTGCCAGCAGCTTCTCGACAGGAGGTCTTTTCTTT.

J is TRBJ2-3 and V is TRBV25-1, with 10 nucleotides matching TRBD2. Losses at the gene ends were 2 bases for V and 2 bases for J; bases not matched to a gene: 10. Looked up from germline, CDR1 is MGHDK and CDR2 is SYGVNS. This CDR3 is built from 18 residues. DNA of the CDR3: TGTGCCAGCAGTGAAGAAGGGAAAGGACTAGCGGTCACAGATACGCAGTATTTT. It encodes CASSEEGKGLAVTDTQYF. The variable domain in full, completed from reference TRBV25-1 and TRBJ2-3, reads EADIYQTPRYLVIGTGKKITLECSQTMGHDKMYWYQQDPGMELHLIHYSYGVNSTEKGDLSSESTVSRIRTEHFPLTLESARPSHTSQYLCASSEEGKGLAVTDTQYFGPGTRLTVL.